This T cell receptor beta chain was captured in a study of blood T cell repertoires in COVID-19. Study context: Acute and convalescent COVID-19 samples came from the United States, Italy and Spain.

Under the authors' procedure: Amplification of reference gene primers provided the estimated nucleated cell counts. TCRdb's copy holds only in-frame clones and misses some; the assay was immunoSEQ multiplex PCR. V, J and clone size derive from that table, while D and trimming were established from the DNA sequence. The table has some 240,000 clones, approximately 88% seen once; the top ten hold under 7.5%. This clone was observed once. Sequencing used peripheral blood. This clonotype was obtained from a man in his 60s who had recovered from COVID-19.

CDR3 residues: CASSPETGSGELFF. CDR3 DNA sequence: TGTGCCAGCAGCCCCGAAACAGGGTCCGGGGAGCTGTTTTTT. The chain is built from TRBV5-6 and TRBJ2-2; D is perhaps TRBD1 (6 bases). V lost 4 bases and J lost 6, with 13 bases in between. CDR3 size: 14 residues. Germline assignment: CDR1 SGHDT and CDR2 YYEEEE.